These T cell receptor beta chains were read from a single sample in a study of cytomegalovirus exposure and HLA in healthy donors. Only in-frame clones appear in the TCRdb table, and some are missing; sequencing was by immunoSEQ multiplex PCR. The sample shows roughly 180,000 clones, about four fifths of them seen only once. What was sequenced was PBMCs. The receptors originated from a female donor in good health and CMV-seronegative. Each CDR3 is given without its conserved first and last residue.

V	J	CDR3
TRBV28	TRBJ1-1	ASSLRDTEAF
TRBV4-2	TRBJ2-1	ASSRTSGRDEQF
TRBV27	TRBJ2-2	ASSGTGELF
TRBV27	TRBJ1-2	ASSLPGMGYT
TRBV27	TRBJ2-1	ASSFRLAGEQF
TRBV7-3	TRBJ2-1	SSSPSSPTSELF
TRBV5-4	TRBJ2-2	ASSGLAVKSGELF
TRBV5-1	TRBJ2-7	ASSSGQGSHEQY
TRBV30	TRBJ2-7	AWSARRNNYEQY
TRBV19	TRBJ1-1	ASSIGRGLTNTEAF
TRBV4-1	TRBJ1-4	ASSQGTIGEKLF
TRBV27	TRBJ2-6	ASSLSLREASLGANVLT
TRBV18	TRBJ2-7	ASSPPWRGEYEQY
TRBV15	TRBJ1-2	ATSRGQYYGYT
TRBV4-3	TRBJ1-1	ASSQVFPENTEAF
TRBV5-6	TRBJ1-1	ASSNRGRYTEAF
TRBV19	TRBJ1-5	ASSIDQGVQPQH
TRBV19	TRBJ2-7	ASSIGTNYEQY
TRBV29-1	TRBJ1-1	SVGHPGENTEAF
TRBV7-9	TRBJ1-1	ASSFTGDTEAF
TRBV7-2	TRBJ2-7	ASREAGGPVNEQY
TRBV30	TRBJ2-7	AWSVKYEQY
TRBV27	TRBJ2-1	ASSYGSVNEQF
TRBV18	TRBJ1-1	ASSPPQGRNTEAF
TRBV27	TRBJ2-7	ASSLFSESSYEQY
TRBV7-6	TRBJ2-5	ASSRGGVGETQY
TRBV27	TRBJ2-1	ASSPRGLAGANEQF
TRBV7-3	TRBJ2-7	ASSMTGSSYEQY
TRBV4-2	TRBJ2-2	ASSPEGETVGELF
TRBV5-6	TRBJ1-2	ASSLWGDYGYT
TRBV15	TRBJ1-2	ATSRLTGGGGYT
TRBV13	TRBJ2-1	ASSLGRASEQF
TRBV2	TRBJ1-2	ASSEVQGAMQGYT
TRBV10-3	TRBJ1-5	AISEGSQPQH
TRBV5-5	TRBJ2-7	ASTPVRARGEQY
TRBV28	TRBJ2-5	ASSTPGLRETQY
TRBV6-1	TRBJ2-1	ASSESALGQRYNEQF
TRBV11-2	TRBJ1-3	ASSLESRGRFGGNTIY
TRBV7-9	TRBJ1-4	ATPGQGNEKLF
TRBV19	TRBJ1-5	ASSIFQGEDNQPQH
TRBV4-1	TRBJ1-2	ASSQDYRVYYGYT
TRBV10-3	TRBJ2-1	AISPSGSSYNEQF
TRBV30	TRBJ2-7	AWSDGTGGSYEQY
TRBV9	TRBJ1-5	ASSAGQGSNQPQH
TRBV5-6	TRBJ2-5	ASSLGTSNEQY
TRBV29-1	TRBJ2-3	SEGTVITDTQY
TRBV9	TRBJ1-1	ASSVGLGDTEAF
TRBV6-5	TRBJ1-5	ASSTTGGTQPQH
TRBV9	TRBJ1-3	ASSVEIGATTIY
TRBV19	TRBJ2-7	ASSIGRGGEQY
TRBV11-3	TRBJ1-1	ASSPRSRDREAF
TRBV10-3	TRBJ1-1	AISLGQGEAF
TRBV27	TRBJ2-1	ASSTSRSGTGGLTNYNEQF
TRBV7-8	TRBJ2-7	ASSLGLADYEQY
TRBV5-1	TRBJ1-4	ASSLQHNEKLF
TRBV6-6	TRBJ2-3	ASSYFYGESTDTQY
TRBV13	TRBJ1-1	ASSLQGGTEAF